Detailed here is one T cell receptor (beta chain). Produced via immunoSEQ multiplex PCR; TCRdb's table is partial and in-frame only. The sample comprises 390,000 or so clones, just over 85% of which are singletons, and roughly 1.4% rests with the top ten. Per germline, CDR1 SGHDT and CDR2 YYEEEE. The ends lost 3 bases at V and 6 bases at J; junction bases unmatched: 6. There are 13 residues in the CDR3. This sample stems from a study of blood T cell repertoires in COVID-19. The V gene is TRBV5-6, the J gene TRBJ2-7; TRBD2 matches 7 bases. The source of this sequence is a woman aged 25 to 39 with active or convalescent COVID-19. Sequenced sample: peripheral blood. The CDR3, as DNA: TGTGCCAGCAGCTCAATACTAGCGCCCGAGCAGTACTTC. It yields the protein CASSSILAPEQYF.